The rows below give T cell receptor beta chains drawn from one sample of a study of vaccination and CD4 T cells after COVID-19. TCRdb reprocessed the PCR reads via MiXCR and lists one record per CDR3 protein. This table holds over 8,500 distinct CDR3 sequences, more than 20% found once. Their antigens remain unidentified. Specimen: CD4+ T cells from blood, cultured in vitro, collected after SARS-CoV-2 vaccination. These receptors all come from a human donor who had recovered from COVID-19. Each CDR3 is given with its conserved first and last residue. The order of the fields is clone size, D gene, J gene, V gene, CDR3 protein, CDR3 DNA. D genes are given only for firm matches. Size values are once, few and many counts, or a class for expanded clones, and some rows have none.

clone_size: few
d_call: NA
j_call: TRBJ2-4
v_call: TRBV27
cdr3_aa: CASRTGQNIQYF
cdr3_nt: TGTGCCAGCAGGACCGGACAGAACATTCAGTACTTC

clone_size: once
d_call: NA
j_call: TRBJ1-5
v_call: TRBV11-2
cdr3_aa: CASSLSGGQPQHF
cdr3_nt: TGTGCCAGCAGCTTATCGGGAGGACAGCCCCAGCATTTT

clone_size: NA
d_call: TRBD1
j_call: TRBJ1-5
v_call: TRBV24-1
cdr3_aa: CATSDWTGAQPQHF
cdr3_nt: TGTGCCACCAGTGACTGGACAGGGGCTCAGCCCCAGCATTTT

clone_size: medium-sized
d_call: NA
j_call: TRBJ1-6
v_call: TRBV7-2
cdr3_aa: CASSLGMGPLSPLHF
cdr3_nt: TGTGCCAGCAGCTTAGGGATGGGGCCGCTCTCACCCCTCCACTTT

clone_size: few
d_call: TRBD1
j_call: TRBJ1-5
v_call: TRBV28
cdr3_aa: CASSLGDRNNQPQHF
cdr3_nt: TGTGCCAGCAGTTTAGGGGACAGAAACAATCAGCCCCAGCATTTT

clone_size: NA
d_call: NA
j_call: TRBJ1-1
v_call: TRBV20-1
cdr3_aa: CSARVASEAFF
cdr3_nt: TGCAGTGCTAGAGTTGCAAGTGAAGCTTTCTTT

clone_size: few
d_call: NA
j_call: TRBJ1-2
v_call: TRBV12-3/TRBV12-4
cdr3_aa: CASSKDRVSNYGYTF
cdr3_nt: TGTGCCAGCAGTAAAGACAGAGTCTCTAACTATGGCTACACCTTC

clone_size: few
d_call: NA
j_call: TRBJ2-5
v_call: TRBV12-3/TRBV12-4
cdr3_aa: CASSHPAGGQETQYF
cdr3_nt: TGTGCCAGCAGCCACCCCGCCGGGGGTCAAGAGACCCAGTACTTC

clone_size: few
d_call: NA
j_call: TRBJ1-1
v_call: TRBV6-5
cdr3_aa: CARRYPNTEAFF
cdr3_nt: TGTGCCAGGAGATACCCGAACACTGAAGCTTTCTTT

clone_size: few
d_call: TRBD1
j_call: TRBJ1-2
v_call: TRBV6-1
cdr3_aa: CASSEGEGAFYGYTF
cdr3_nt: TGTGCCAGCAGTGAGGGGGAGGGGGCTTTCTATGGCTACACCTTC

clone_size: few
d_call: NA
j_call: TRBJ2-1
v_call: TRBV20-1
cdr3_aa: CSASRGKRREGQFF
cdr3_nt: TGCAGTGCTAGTAGGGGAAAGCGGAGAGAGGGGCAGTTCTTC

clone_size: NA
d_call: NA
j_call: TRBJ1-1
v_call: TRBV5-4
cdr3_aa: CASSFQGLNTEAFF
cdr3_nt: TGTGCCAGCAGCTTCCAGGGGCTGAACACTGAAGCTTTCTTT

clone_size: once
d_call: NA
j_call: TRBJ1-5
v_call: TRBV5-6
cdr3_aa: CASSLRVNQPQHF
cdr3_nt: TGTGCCAGCAGCTTAAGGGTGAATCAGCCCCAGCATTTT

clone_size: NA
d_call: TRBD2
j_call: TRBJ2-5
v_call: TRBV24-1
cdr3_aa: CATSGSGSGVGETQYF
cdr3_nt: TGTGCCACCAGTGGCTCCGGTAGCGGGGTTGGAGAGACCCAGTACTTC

clone_size: NA
d_call: TRBD1
j_call: TRBJ1-5
v_call: TRBV5-1
cdr3_aa: CASSPGQGERNQPQHF
cdr3_nt: TGCGCCAGCAGCCCGGGACAGGGAGAGAGAAATCAGCCCCAGCATTTT